In this sample, the clone carrying this T cell receptor (beta chain) turned up a few times. Its antigen is unidentified. Per the germline V gene, CDR1 is SGHVS and CDR2 is FNYEAQ. This CDR3 has 13 residues. V was shortened by 5 bases and J by 4 bases, with 12 bases between the two germline ends. TCRdb re-called the reads with MiXCR, one entry per CDR3 protein. This sample has about 340,000 distinct CDR3 sequences; 25% to 35% occur once, and the top ten carry 20%. The source of the sample is a study of T cell repertoires in cytomegalovirus infection. Study findings and constraints: HLA-C-restricted CMV clonotypes gave the most frequent clonotype in two of eight donors.

This specimen was cultured PBMCs, taken from culture after CMV antigen stimulation. V gene TRBV7-6 combines with J gene TRBJ2-7; tentative D call: TRBD1 (5 bases). The sequence was collected from a human donor in good health (CMV status not recorded). Some clones in this sample may be carry-over from other donors' samples. This CDR3 is CASSQGNRYEQYF. The DNA for the CDR3 is TGTGCCAGCAGCCAGGGTAATAGGTACGAGCAGTACTTC. The full variable domain, its missing parts supplied by reference TRBV7-6 and TRBJ2-7, is GAGVSQSPRYKVTKRGQDVALRCDPISGHVSLYWYRQALGQGPEFLTYFNYEAQQDKSGLPNDRFSAERPEGSISTLTIQRTEQRDSAMYRCASSQGNRYEQYFGPGTRLTVT.